This passage covers 15 T cell receptor beta chains from one sample sequenced in a study of blood T cell repertoires in COVID-19. Data came from immunoSEQ multiplex PCR; TCRdb stores just in-frame clones and leaves some out. The table includes under 350,000 clones, over 75% detected once. Source material: PBMCs or T cells enriched from blood (not recorded which). The receptors here all came from a man aged 25-40 years who had recovered from COVID-19.

The chain carries TRBV10-1 and TRBJ2-5; 9 nucleotides align to TRBD1. Germline CDR1 and CDR2: WNHNN and SYGVQD (reference sequence). Trimming cost V 3 bases and J 5 bases; bases outside gene matches: 7. This CDR3 comprises 15 residues. CDR3 protein: CASSDRTGEKETQYF. The CDR3 DNA is TGCGCCAGCAGTGATAGGACAGGGGAAAAGGAGACCCAGTACTTC.

This chain links TRBV19 with TRBJ1-1; 7 bases line up with TRBD1. Unmatched junction bases numbered 8, after V lost 9 bases and J lost 4 bases. CDR1 and CDR2 (germline): LNHDA, SQIVND (reference sequence). There are 13 residues in the CDR3. The CDR3 spells CASKYRGGTEAFF. For the CDR3, the DNA is TGTGCCAGCAAATACAGGGGAGGCACTGAAGCTTTCTTT.

V gene TRBV18 combines with J gene TRBJ2-3; weak D call: TRBD2 (5 bases). CDR1 and CDR2 (germline): KGHSH, LQKENI. The length of the CDR3 is 16 residues. With 6 bases removed from V and 5 bases from J, the gap between germline ends came to 21 bases. The CDR3 DNA follows: TGTGCCAGCTCCCCTCTAGAGGGAGTCGGTGGAGATACGCAGTATTTT. Translated, it gives CASSPLEGVGGDTQYF.

This clone occurred a few times. The gene calls are TRBV19 and TRBJ2-7; 11 bases line up with TRBD2. Germline V CDR1 and CDR2: LNHDA, SQIVND (reference sequence). CDR3 length: 18 amino acids. V shed 7 bases, J shed 1 base, and the junction held 15 bases outside the gene matches. The CDR3 sequence: CASTRPRRRLAGSYEQYF. As DNA, the CDR3 is TGTGCCAGTACCCGACCGCGCCGCAGACTAGCGGGATCCTACGAGCAGTACTTC.

This clone was observed a few times. The chain recombines TRBV12-3 or TRBV12-4 with TRBJ1-5; D is unresolved. This CDR3 is built from 12 residues. Trimming removed 10 bases from V and 4 bases from J, with 11 bases in between. CDR3 coding DNA: TGTGCCAATCGTTCGGGGAATCAGCCCCAGCATTTT. Amino acid sequence: CANRSGNQPQHF.

The V and J genes are TRBV6-1 and TRBJ2-7; a possible D gene is TRBD1 (5 bases). The CDR3 has 14 residues. V was cut by 3 bases and J by 0 bases, with 9 bases left in between. Germline CDR1 MNHNS, CDR2 SASEGT. The CDR3 spells CASSDLTGSYEQYF. The CDR3 DNA sequence: TGTGCCAGCAGTGACCTCACAGGCTCCTACGAGCAGTACTTC.

This rearrangement joins TRBV5-6 to TRBJ2-3; 8 positions match TRBD2. The V segment lost 2 bases and the J segment 3 bases; nucleotides outside the gene matches: 8. CDR1 SGHDT and CDR2 YYEEEE come from the germline V gene. The length of the CDR3 is 16 residues. CDR3 protein: CASSFGSVAGTDTQYF. As DNA, the CDR3 is TGTGCCAGCAGCTTTGGGTCGGTAGCGGGAACAGATACGCAGTATTTT.

The J gene is TRBJ1-2, the V gene TRBV15; D might be TRBD1 (5 bases). Germline V gene sequence: CDR1 LNHNV, CDR2 YYDKDF (reference sequence). The CDR3 totals 14 residues. V lost 8 bases, J lost 0 bases, and 13 bases lay in between. CDR3 loop: CATQGVRSNYGYTF. The CDR3 DNA reads TGTGCCACCCAAGGGGTCCGCTCTAACTATGGCTACACCTTC. Together with reference TRBV15 and TRBJ1-2, the CDR3 gives the full variable domain: DAMVIQNPRYQVTQFGKPVTLSCSQTLNHNVMYWYQQKSSQAPKLLFHYYDKDFNNEADTPDNFQSRRPNTSFCFLDIRSPGLGDTAMYLCATQGVRSNYGYTFGSGTRLTVV.

The chain joins TRBV24-1 to TRBJ2-7, with a tentative D call TRBD1 (5 bases). The ends were cut back, 2 bases at V and 3 bases at J, with 10 bases in the middle. Per the germline V gene, CDR1 is KGHDR and CDR2 is SFDVKD. This CDR3 comprises 14 residues. DNA for the CDR3: TGTGCCACCAGTGATTCGCATAGGGGCTACGAGCAGTACTTC. This gives the protein CATSDSHRGYEQYF.

The V and J genes are TRBV7-2 and TRBJ2-1; a possible D gene is TRBD2 (5 bases). V was cut by 4 bases and J by 0 bases, with 10 bases left in between. Germline loops: CDR1 SGHTA, CDR2 FQGNSA. The CDR3 totals 15 residues. CDR3 sequence (DNA): TGTGCCAGCAGCTCCAGCGGTTTCTCCTACAATGAGCAGTTCTTC. Translation gives CASSSSGFSYNEQFF.

The rearrangement links TRBV5-1 to TRBJ2-2; 7 bases are shared with TRBD2. This CDR3 has 19 residues. The germline gives CDR1 SGHRS, CDR2 YFSETQ. The junction had 16 bases not matched to a gene; V was cut back by 0 bases and J by 5 bases. The CDR3 DNA reads as TGCGCCAGCAGCTTGGAGTACGGGAGGACCCGGAGGGGAACCGGGGAGCTGTTTTTT. Encoded protein: CASSLEYGRTRRGTGELFF.

This clone has only one observation. The chain has TRBV27 and TRBJ1-6; unclear D gene. The CDR3 is 15 amino acids. Looked up from germline, CDR1 is MNHEY and CDR2 is SMNVEV (reference sequence). The germline V and J ends were trimmed by 6 bases and 3 bases, with 12 bases remaining between them. CDR3 sequence reads: CASREEALYNSPLHF. CDR3 nucleotides: TGTGCCAGCAGGGAGGAGGCTCTCTATAATTCACCCCTCCACTTT.

This chain uses TRBV7-2 with TRBJ1-6; 8 bases map to TRBD1. This CDR3 has 19 amino acids. V shed 4 bases and J 7 bases; nucleotides not matched to a gene: 18. Germline-derived CDR1 and CDR2 are SGHTA and FQGNSA. CDR3 DNA sequence: TGTGCCAGCAGCTCACAGGGAGGACAGGGAATCGTCAGGAATTCACCCCTCCACTTT. Its translation: CASSSQGGQGIVRNSPLHF.

This chain links TRBV4-1 with TRBJ1-5, with 7 bases aligning to TRBD1. The CDR3 contains 18 residues. CDR1 MGHRA and CDR2 YSYEKL come from the germline V gene. V lost 0 bases to trimming and J lost 1 base; unmatched junction nucleotides: 9. The CDR3 loop is CASSQDKGAVVSNQPQHF. Here the CDR3 DNA reads TGCGCCAGCAGCCAAGATAAGGGGGCAGTCGTGAGCAATCAGCCCCAGCATTTT.

The CDR3 reads CAWSTNWGGAYEQYF. Here the CDR3 DNA reads TGTGCCTGGAGTACGAATTGGGGGGGGGCCTACGAGCAGTACTTC. The rearrangement joins TRBV30 to TRBJ2-7, with 7 bases lining up with TRBD2. Germline values: CDR1 GTSNPN, CDR2 SVGIG (reference sequence). The CDR3 runs to 15 residues. V lost 2 bases, J lost 2 bases, and 9 bases stayed unmatched.